This T cell receptor (beta chain) was sequenced in a study of shared clonotypes between healthy human individuals. Whole-study findings and limits: A handful of donors shared around 5.2% of their naive CD4 clonotypes.

For each subset, genomic DNA was distributed in equal portions over several immunoSEQ plates. Clones were sequenced by immunoSEQ multiplex PCR, and TCRdb holds only the in-frame ones, with some missing. The sample carries about 1.5 million clones, nearly 99% recorded once. About this clone itself: Its antigen is still unknown.

Each of the donors was a healthy adult who was HIV-negative and had not had a recent acute infection or vaccination. Germline assignment: CDR1 MNHNS and CDR2 SASEGT. The CDR3 sequence is 14 residues long. V was shortened by 5 bases and J by 2 bases, with 10 bases between the two germline ends. The sample taken for sequencing was naive CD4+ T cells sorted from blood. Subset noted: CD45RA+ positively selected. The clonotype was recovered from a man aged 25-40 years in good health. V is TRBV6-1 and J is TRBJ2-1, with D possibly TRBD2 on 7 matching bases. CDR3 nucleotide sequence: TGTGCCAGCAGTCAGGGGACTACCTACAATGAGCAGTTCTTC. As protein: CASSQGTTYNEQFF.